This T cell receptor beta chain was captured in a study of cytomegalovirus exposure and HLA in healthy donors. Study outcomes and limitations: There were some public TCRs occurring in many donors, but most TCR sequences were rare. Some V segments (TRBV6-2 and TRBV6-3 among them) were excluded as indistinguishable.

The germline gives CDR1 SGHRS, CDR2 YFSETQ. The CDR3 runs to 15 residues. Germline trimming cut 2 bases from V and 0 bases from J; bases unmatched to any gene: 4. As to this clone: No antigen is known for it.

Both 60 Vbeta primers and 13 Jbeta primers went into the PCR. TCRdb's table, derived via immunoSEQ multiplex PCR, lists solely in-frame clones and lacks some. The table has about 180,000 clones, around four fifths seen once. This TCR came from a woman aged 55-75 years in good health and CMV-seropositive. The V and J genes are TRBV5-1 and TRBJ1-2; 7 bases are a match to TRBD1. The sample comprised PBMCs. The CDR3 sequence is CASSLNRGPNYGYTF. The CDR3 DNA is TGCGCCAGCAGCTTAAACAGGGGCCCTAACTATGGCTACACCTTC.